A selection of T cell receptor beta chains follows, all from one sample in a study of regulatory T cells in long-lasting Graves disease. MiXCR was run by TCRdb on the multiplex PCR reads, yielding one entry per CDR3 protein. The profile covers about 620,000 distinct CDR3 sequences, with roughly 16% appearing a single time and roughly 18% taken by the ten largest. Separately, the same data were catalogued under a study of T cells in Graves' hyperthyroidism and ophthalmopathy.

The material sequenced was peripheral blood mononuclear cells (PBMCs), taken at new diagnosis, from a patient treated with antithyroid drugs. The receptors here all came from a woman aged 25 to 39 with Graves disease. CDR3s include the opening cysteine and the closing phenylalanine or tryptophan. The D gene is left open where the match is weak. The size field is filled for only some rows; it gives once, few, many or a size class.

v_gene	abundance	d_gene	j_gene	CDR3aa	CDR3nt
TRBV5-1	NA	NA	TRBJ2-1	CASRQNTGTPANEQFF	TGCGCCAGCAGACAGAATACCGGGACGCCGGCAAATGAGCAGTTCTTC
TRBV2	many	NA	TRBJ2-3	CASFHYFVQVDTQYF	TGTGCCAGCTTCCACTACTTCGTCCAGGTGGATACGCAGTATTTT
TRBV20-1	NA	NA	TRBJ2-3	CKGLEGSSTDTQYF	TGCAAGGGGCTCGAGGGTTCTAGCACAGATACGCAGTATTTT
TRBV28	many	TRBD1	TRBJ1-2	CASVTGHYGYTF	TGTGCCAGCGTGACAGGGCACTATGGCTACACCTTC
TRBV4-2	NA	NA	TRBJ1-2	CASSQDMSGNYGYTF	TGTGCCAGCAGCCAAGACATGTCGGGGAATTATGGCTACACCTTC
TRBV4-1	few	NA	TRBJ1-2	CASSQEQLVAYGYTF	TGCGCCAGCAGCCAAGAACAGCTAGTTGCCTATGGCTACACCTTC
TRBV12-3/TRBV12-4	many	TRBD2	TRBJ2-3	CASRTQAGTSTDTQYF	TGTGCCAGCAGAACACAAGCGGGAACTAGCACAGATACGCAGTATTTT
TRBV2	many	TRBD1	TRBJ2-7	CASQQPGGINEQYF	TGTGCCTCCCAACAGCCAGGGGGCATCAACGAGCAGTACTTC
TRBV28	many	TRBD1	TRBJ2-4	CASSQTGWGNIQYF	TGTGCCAGCAGTCAGACAGGGTGGGGAAACATTCAGTACTTC
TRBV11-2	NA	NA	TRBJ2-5	CASSLTPAAGPQETQYF	TGTGCCAGCAGCTTAACCCCGGCAGCGGGCCCACAAGAGACCCAGTACTTC
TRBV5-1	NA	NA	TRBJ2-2	CASSSLDRTGELFF	TGCGCCAGCAGCTCACTGGACAGAACCGGGGAGCTGTTTTTT
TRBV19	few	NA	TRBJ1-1	CASSRILGVNTEAFF	TGTGCCAGTAGTAGAATCTTAGGGGTGAACACTGAAGCTTTCTTT
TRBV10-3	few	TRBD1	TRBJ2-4	CAISDSGTGSNWAKNIQYF	TGTGCCATCAGTGATTCCGGGACAGGTTCTAATTGGGCAAAAAACATTCAGTACTTC
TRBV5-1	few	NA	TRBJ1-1	CASSLAYRADTEAFF	TGCGCCAGCAGCTTGGCTTACAGGGCGGACACTGAAGCTTTCTTT
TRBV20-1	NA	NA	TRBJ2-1	CSDRGTNEQFF	TGCAGTGATCGGGGAACCAATGAGCAGTTCTTC
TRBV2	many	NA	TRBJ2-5	CASTLWAGQETQYF	TGTGCCAGCACCCTTTGGGCAGGCCAAGAGACCCAGTACTTC
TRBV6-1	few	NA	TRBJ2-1	CASSGSDDNEQFF	TGTGCCAGCTCCGGCTCGGACGACAATGAGCAGTTCTTC
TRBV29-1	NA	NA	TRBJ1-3	CSVAPGRDTIYF	TGCAGCGTTGCGCCGGGCCGGGACACCATATATTTT
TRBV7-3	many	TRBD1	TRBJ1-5	CASSPRGGDQPQHF	TGTGCCAGCAGCCCCAGGGGGGGGGATCAGCCCCAGCATTTT
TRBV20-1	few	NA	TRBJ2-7	CSARGTGLAQYF	TGCAGTGCTAGGGGTACAGGGTTAGCGCAGTACTTC
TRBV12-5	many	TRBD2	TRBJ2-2	CASGLVLAGLHPGELFF	TGTGCTAGTGGTTTGGTACTAGCGGGATTGCATCCCGGGGAGCTGTTTTTT
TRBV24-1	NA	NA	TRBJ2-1	CATEGGSYNEQFF	TGTGCCACCGAGGGGGGATCTTACAATGAGCAGTTCTTC
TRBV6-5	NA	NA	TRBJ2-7	CASSYQDSYEQYF	TGTGCCAGCAGTTACCAGGACAGCTACGAGCAGTACTTC
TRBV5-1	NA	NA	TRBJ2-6	CASSLVKHLGDTVSGANVLTF	TGCGCCAGCAGCTTGGTTAAACATCTTGGGGACACAGTATCTGGGGCCAACGTCCTGACTTTC
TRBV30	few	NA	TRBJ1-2	CAWTETGTNYGYTF	TGTGCCTGGACGGAGACAGGCACTAACTATGGCTACACCTTC
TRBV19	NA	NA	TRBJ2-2	CASKLETTGTGELFF	TGTGCCAGTAAATTGGAGACAACCGGCACCGGGGAGCTGTTTTTT
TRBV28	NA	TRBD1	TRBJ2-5	CASSLGQGALEETQYF	TGTGCCAGCAGTTTAGGGCAGGGGGCTTTGGAAGAGACCCAGTACTTC
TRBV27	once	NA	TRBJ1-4	CASSLLGFGEKLFF	TGTGCCAGCAGTTTATTGGGGTTTGGCGAAAAACTGTTTTTT
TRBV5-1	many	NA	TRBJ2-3	CASSLEWQTDTQYF	TGCGCCAGCAGCTTGGAGTGGCAAACAGATACGCAGTATTTT
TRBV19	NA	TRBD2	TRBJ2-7	CASSIRARSALAGVHEQYF	TGTGCCAGTAGTATAAGGGCGCGATCGGCTCTAGCGGGAGTCCACGAGCAGTACTTC
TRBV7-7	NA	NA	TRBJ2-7	CASSLDSGAAYEQYF	TGTGCTAGCAGCCTCGACTCGGGGGCCGCCTACGAGCAGTACTTC
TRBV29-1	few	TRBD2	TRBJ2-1	CSVRSGSESNEQFF	TGCAGCGTTCGGAGCGGGAGTGAGTCCAATGAGCAGTTCTTC
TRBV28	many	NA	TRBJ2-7	CASSYRDEQYF	TGTGCCAGCAGTTACAGGGACGAGCAGTACTTC
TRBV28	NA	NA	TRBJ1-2	CASSAQTLYGYTF	TGTGCCAGCAGTGCACAAACGCTCTATGGCTACACCTTC
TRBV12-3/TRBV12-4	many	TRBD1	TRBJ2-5	CASSFQGASETQYF	TGTGCCAGCAGTTTCCAGGGGGCCAGCGAGACCCAGTACTTC
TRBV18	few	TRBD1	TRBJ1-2	CASSPVTGGADGYTF	TGTGCCAGCTCACCGGTGACAGGGGGCGCGGATGGCTACACCTTC
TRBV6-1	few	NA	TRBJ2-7	CASKGINSYEQYF	TGTGCCAGTAAAGGGATAAACTCCTACGAGCAGTACTTC
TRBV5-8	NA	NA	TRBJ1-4	CASSLGFDSLHEKLFF	TGTGCCAGCAGTCTTGGGTTCGACAGCCTTCATGAAAAACTGTTTTTT
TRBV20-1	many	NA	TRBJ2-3	CSARSWGGADSTDTQYF	TGCAGTGCTCGTAGTTGGGGGGGGGCGGACAGCACAGATACGCAGTATTTT
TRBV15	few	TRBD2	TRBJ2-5	CATSRPGEGETQYF	TGTGCCACCAGCAGGCCTGGGGAGGGGGAGACCCAGTACTTC
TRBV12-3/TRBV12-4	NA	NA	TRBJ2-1	CASSPKMGEQFF	TGTGCCAGCAGTCCCAAAATGGGTGAGCAGTTCTTC
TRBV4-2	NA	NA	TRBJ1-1	CASSQELTAKNTEAFF	TGTGCCAGCAGCCAAGAGCTGACAGCCAAGAACACTGAAGCTTTCTTT